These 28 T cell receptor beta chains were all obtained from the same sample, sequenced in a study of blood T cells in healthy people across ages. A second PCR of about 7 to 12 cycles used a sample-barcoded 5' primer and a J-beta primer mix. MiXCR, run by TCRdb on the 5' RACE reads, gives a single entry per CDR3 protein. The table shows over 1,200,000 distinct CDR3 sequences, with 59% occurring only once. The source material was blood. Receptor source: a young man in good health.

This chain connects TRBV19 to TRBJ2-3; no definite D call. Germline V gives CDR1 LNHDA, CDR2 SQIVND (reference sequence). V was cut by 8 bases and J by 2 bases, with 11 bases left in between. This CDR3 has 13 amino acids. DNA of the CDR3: TGTGCCAGTGGAAAGGGTTACACAGATACGCAGTATTTT. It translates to CASGKGYTDTQYF.

The CDR3 nucleotides are TGTGCCAGCAGTTTGAGGACATCCACTAGCACAGATACGCAGTATTTT. This sequence encodes CASSLRTSTSTDTQYF. The genes are TRBV27 and TRBJ2-3, with a tentative D call TRBD1 (5 bases). The CDR3 runs 16 residues. Germline CDR1 and CDR2: MNHEY and SMNVEV (reference sequence). With 3 bases removed from V and 0 bases from J, the gap between germline ends came to 13 bases.

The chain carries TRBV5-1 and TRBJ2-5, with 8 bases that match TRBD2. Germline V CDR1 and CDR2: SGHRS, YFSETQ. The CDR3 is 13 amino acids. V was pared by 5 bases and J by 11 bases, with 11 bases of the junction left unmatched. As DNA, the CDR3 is TGCGCCAGCAGAAGCGGGAGTTTGATTGAGCAGTACTTC. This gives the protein CASRSGSLIEQYF.

The CDR3, as DNA: TGCAGTGCTAGAGATTCAGGGGGAGGCGGTCAGCCCCAGCATTTT. It is translated as CSARDSGGGGQPQHF. The rearrangement joins TRBV20-1 to TRBJ1-5, with 7 bases fitting TRBD1. There are 15 residues in the CDR3. After removal of 0 bases from V and 6 bases from J, the junction contained 8 bases not matched to a gene. The germline CDR1 and CDR2 sequences are DFQATT and SNEGSKA (reference sequence).

CDR3 residues: CASSLEGLANSPLHF. CDR3 DNA: TGTGCCAGCAGCTTAGAAGGGCTGGCAAATTCACCCCTCCACTTT. V usage is TRBV7-2 and J usage is TRBJ1-6; D ambiguous. Germline CDR1 and CDR2: SGHTA and FQGNSA. The CDR3 has 15 amino acids. V lost 1 base and J lost 7, with 11 bases in between.

The chain's CDR3 is CASSPAQGEDGYTF. In DNA form, the CDR3 reads TGTGCCAGCAGCCCTGCACAGGGCGAGGATGGCTACACCTTC. This rearrangement joins TRBV7-8 to TRBJ1-2; possibly TRBD1 for D (6 bases). Germline values: CDR1 SGHVS, CDR2 FQNEAQ. The CDR3 spans 14 residues. Trimming took off 5 bases at V and 6 bases at J, with 16 bases between the two ends. The whole variable domain, filled in from reference TRBV7-8 and TRBJ1-2, reads GAGVSQSPRYKVAKRGQDVALRCDPISGHVSLFWYQQALGQGPEFLTYFQNEAQLDKSGLPSDRFFAERPEGSVSTLKIQRTQQEDSAVYLCASSPAQGEDGYTFGSGTRLTVV.

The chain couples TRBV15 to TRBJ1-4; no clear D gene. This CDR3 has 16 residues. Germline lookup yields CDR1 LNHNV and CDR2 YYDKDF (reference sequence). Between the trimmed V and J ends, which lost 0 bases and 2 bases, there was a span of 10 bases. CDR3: CATSRDYQETNEKLFF. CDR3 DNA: TGTGCCACCAGCAGAGATTACCAGGAGACTAATGAAAAACTGTTTTTT.

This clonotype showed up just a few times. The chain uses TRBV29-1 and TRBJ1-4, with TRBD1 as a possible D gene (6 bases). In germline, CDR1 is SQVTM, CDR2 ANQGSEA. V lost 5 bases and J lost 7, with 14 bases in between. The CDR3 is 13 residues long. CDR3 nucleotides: TGCAGCGTTACCGGGACAAGTCCTGAAAAACTGTTTTTT. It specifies CSVTGTSPEKLFF.

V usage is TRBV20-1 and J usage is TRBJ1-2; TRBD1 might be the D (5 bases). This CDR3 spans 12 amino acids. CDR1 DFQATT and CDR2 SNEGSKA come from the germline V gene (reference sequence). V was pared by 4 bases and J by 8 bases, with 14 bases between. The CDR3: CSATGWGVGYTF. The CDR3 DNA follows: TGCAGTGCTACTGGGTGGGGGGTAGGCTACACCTTC.

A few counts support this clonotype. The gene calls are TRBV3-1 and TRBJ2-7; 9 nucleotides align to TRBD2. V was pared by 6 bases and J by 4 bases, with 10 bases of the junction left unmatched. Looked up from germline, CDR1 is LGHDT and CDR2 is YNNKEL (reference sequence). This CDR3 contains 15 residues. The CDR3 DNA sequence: TGTGCCAGCAGGCAGAGCGGGAGGATCCTTTACGAGCAGTACTTC. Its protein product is CASRQSGRILYEQYF.

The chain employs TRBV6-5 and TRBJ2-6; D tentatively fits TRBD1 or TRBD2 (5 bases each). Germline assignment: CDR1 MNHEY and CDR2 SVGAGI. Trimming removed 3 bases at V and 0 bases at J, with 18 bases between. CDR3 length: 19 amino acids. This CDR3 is CASSYGVEGLLSGANVLTF. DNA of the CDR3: TGTGCCAGCAGTTATGGTGTAGAGGGGCTCCTCTCTGGGGCCAACGTCCTGACTTTC.

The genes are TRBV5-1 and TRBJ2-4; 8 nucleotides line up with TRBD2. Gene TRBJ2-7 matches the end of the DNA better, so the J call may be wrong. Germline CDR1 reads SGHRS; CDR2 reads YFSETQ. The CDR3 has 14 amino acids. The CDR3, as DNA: TGCGCCAGCACAGGAGGACTAGCAGTCTACGAGCAGTACTTC. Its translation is CASTGGLAVYEQYF.

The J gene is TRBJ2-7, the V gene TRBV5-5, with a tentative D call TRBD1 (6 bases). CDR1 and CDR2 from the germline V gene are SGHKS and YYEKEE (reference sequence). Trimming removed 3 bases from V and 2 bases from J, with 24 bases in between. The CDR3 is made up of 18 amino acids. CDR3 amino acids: CASSSPYYRASTPYEQYF. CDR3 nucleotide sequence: TGTGCCAGCAGCTCGCCCTACTACAGGGCGTCTACACCCTACGAGCAGTACTTC.

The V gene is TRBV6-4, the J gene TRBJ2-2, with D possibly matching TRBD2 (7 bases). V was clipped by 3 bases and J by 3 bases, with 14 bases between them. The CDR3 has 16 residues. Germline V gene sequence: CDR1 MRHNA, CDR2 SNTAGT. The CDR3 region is CASSEMGGRYTGELFF. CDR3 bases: TGTGCCAGCAGTGAAATGGGGGGGCGTTACACCGGGGAGCTGTTTTTT.

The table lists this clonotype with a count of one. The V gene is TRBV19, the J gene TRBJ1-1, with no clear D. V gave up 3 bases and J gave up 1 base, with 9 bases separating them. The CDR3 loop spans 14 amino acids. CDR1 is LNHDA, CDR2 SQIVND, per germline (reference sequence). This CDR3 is CASSIGGANTEAFF. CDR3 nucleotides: TGTGCCAGTAGTATTGGCGGAGCGAACACTGAAGCTTTCTTT.

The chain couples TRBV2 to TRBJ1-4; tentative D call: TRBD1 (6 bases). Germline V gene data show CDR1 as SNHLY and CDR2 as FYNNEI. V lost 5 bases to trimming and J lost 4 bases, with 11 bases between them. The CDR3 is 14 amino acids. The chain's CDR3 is CASSWTAINEKLFF. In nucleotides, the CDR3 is TGTGCCAGCAGTTGGACAGCGATTAATGAAAAACTGTTTTTT.

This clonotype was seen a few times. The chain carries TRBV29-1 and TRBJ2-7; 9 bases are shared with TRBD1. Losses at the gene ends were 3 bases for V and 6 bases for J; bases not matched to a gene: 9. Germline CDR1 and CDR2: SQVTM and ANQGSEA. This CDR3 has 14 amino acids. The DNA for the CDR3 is TGCAGCGTTGACGCCCCTACAGGGGGCTCCGAGCAGTACTTC. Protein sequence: CSVDAPTGGSEQYF.

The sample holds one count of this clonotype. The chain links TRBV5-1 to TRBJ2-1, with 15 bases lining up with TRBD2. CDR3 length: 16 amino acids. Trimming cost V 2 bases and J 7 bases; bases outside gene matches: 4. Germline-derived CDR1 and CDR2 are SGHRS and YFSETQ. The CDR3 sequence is CASSLIGTSGRNEQFF. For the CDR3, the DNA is TGCGCCAGCAGCTTAATAGGGACTAGCGGGAGGAATGAGCAGTTCTTC.

The CDR3: CASSSKPGQGNYEQYF. CDR3 DNA: TGTGCCAGCAGCTCTAAACCGGGACAGGGGAACTACGAGCAGTACTTC. This sequence joins TRBV7-9 and TRBJ2-7; TRBD1 matches at 10 bases. Germline CDR1 reads SEHNR; CDR2 reads FQNEAQ (reference sequence). CDR3 length: 16 amino acids. Unmatched junction bases numbered 9, after V lost 4 bases and J lost 3 bases.

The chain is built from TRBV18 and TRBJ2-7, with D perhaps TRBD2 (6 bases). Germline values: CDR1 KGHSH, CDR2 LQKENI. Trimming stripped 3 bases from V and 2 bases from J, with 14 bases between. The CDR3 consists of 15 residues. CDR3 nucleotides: TGTGCCAGCTCACCCACCCGTGGAGGGGCCTACGAGCAGTACTTC. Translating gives CASSPTRGGAYEQYF.

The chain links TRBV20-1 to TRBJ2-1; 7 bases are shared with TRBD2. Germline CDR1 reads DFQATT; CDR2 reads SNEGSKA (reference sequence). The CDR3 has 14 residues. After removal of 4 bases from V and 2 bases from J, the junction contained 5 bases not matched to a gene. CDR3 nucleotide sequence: TGCAGTGCTAAACCGAGCGGGGCCTACAATGAGCAGTTCTTC. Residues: CSAKPSGAYNEQFF.

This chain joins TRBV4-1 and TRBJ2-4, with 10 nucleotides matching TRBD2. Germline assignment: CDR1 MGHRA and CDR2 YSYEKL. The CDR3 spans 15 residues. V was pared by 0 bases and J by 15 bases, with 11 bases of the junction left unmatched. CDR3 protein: CASSQDSGLAAIVYF. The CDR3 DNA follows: TGCGCCAGCAGCCAAGACAGCGGACTAGCGGCAATCGTGTACTTC.

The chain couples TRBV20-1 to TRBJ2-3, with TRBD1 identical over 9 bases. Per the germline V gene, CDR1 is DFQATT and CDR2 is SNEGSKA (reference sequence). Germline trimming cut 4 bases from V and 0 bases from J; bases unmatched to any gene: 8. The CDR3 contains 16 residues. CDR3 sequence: CSANRDRVTSTDTQYF. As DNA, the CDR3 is TGCAGTGCTAACCGGGACAGGGTCACTAGCACAGATACGCAGTATTTT.

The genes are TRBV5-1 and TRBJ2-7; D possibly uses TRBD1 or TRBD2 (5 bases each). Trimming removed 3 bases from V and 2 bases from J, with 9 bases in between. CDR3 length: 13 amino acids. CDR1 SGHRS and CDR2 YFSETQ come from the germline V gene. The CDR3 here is CASSSEGPYEQYF. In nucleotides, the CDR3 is TGCGCCAGCAGCTCAGAGGGGCCCTACGAGCAGTACTTC.

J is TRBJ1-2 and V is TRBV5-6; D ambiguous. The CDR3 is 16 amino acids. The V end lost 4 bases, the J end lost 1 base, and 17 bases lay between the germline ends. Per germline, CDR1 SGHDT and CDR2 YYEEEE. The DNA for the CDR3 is TGTGCCAGCAGCCAGCCTCAGATAGATAATAACTATGGCTACACCTTC. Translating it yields CASSQPQIDNNYGYTF.

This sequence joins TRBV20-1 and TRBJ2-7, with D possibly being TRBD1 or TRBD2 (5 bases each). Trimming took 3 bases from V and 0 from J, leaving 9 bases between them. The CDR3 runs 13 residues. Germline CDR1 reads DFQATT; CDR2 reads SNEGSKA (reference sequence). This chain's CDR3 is CSARGPHSYEQYF. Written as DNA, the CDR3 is TGCAGTGCTAGGGGACCTCACTCCTACGAGCAGTACTTC.

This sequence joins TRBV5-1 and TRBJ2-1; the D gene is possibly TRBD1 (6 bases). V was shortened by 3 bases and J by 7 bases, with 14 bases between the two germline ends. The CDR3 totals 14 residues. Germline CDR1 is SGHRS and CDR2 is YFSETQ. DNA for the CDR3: TGCGCCAGCAGCTCCTCCGCCAGGGGTAATGAGCAGTTCTTC. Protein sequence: CASSSSARGNEQFF.

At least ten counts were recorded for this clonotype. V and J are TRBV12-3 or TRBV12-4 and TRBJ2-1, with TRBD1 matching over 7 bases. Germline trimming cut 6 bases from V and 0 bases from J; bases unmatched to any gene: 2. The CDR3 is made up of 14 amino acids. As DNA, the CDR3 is TGTGCCAGCAGCGGGGACAGCTCCTACAATGAGCAGTTCTTC. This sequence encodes CASSGDSSYNEQFF.